This T cell receptor beta chain was obtained from a study of beta chain features in type 1 diabetes. Overall study context: Investigators examined 107,917,701 sorted cells across all samples.

This clone was picked up a small number of times. Expressed TCRB transcripts got sequenced, as all isolated RNA was reverse transcribed. Only in-frame clones appear in the TCRdb table, and some are missing; sequencing was by immunoSEQ multiplex PCR. Of around 310,000 clones in the sample, around 10% were seen once. Germline CDR1 and CDR2: SEHNR and FQNEAQ (reference sequence). The V segment lost 5 bases and the J segment 5 bases; nucleotides outside the gene matches: 7. CDR3 size: 15 residues. The receptor comes from a woman in her twenties or thirties in good health. What was sequenced was naive CD4+ T cells from blood. The chain uses TRBV7-9 and TRBJ2-1; the match to TRBD2 covers 9 bases. CDR3 nucleotide sequence: TGTGCCAGCAGCCCCTATAGCGGGAGCCACAATGAGCAGTTCTTC. Its translation: CASSPYSGSHNEQFF.